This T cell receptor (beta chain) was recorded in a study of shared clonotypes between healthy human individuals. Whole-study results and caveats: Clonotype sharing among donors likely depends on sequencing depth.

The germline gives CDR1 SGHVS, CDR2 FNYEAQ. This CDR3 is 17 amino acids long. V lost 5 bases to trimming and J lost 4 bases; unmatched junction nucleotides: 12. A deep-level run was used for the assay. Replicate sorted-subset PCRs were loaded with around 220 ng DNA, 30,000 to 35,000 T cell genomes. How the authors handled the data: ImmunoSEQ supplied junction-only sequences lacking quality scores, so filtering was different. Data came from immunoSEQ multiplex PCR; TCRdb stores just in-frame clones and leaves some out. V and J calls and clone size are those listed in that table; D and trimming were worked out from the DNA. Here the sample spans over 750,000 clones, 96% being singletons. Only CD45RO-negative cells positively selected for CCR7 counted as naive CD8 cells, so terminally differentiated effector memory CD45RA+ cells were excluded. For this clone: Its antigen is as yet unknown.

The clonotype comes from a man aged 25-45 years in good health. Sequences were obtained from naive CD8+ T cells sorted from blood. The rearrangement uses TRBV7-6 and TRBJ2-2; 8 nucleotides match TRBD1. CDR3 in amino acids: CASSRTGNGMITGELFF. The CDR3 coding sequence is TGTGCCAGCAGCCGGACAGGGAATGGGATGATCACCGGGGAGCTGTTTTTT.